This TCR beta chain was identified during a study of T cells in Graves' hyperthyroidism and ophthalmopathy. CDR1 is LNHDA and CDR2 is SQIVND in the germline V gene (reference sequence). The CDR3 contains 14 residues. Deletions cut 0 bases from V and 2 bases from J, with 5 bases between. In regard to this clonotype: What it recognizes is unknown.

General study results and limits: Most expanded thyroid clonotypes above 0.001 also appeared in blood.

TCR beta CDR3 regions were amplified from RNA. The study used the HTBI primer set for a first-round RT-PCR of the TCR CDR3. TCRdb re-analysed the multiplex PCR reads in MiXCR, keeping a single row per CDR3 protein. Of 600,000 to 700,000 distinct CDR3 sequences in the sample, 14% to 15% were seen once. The sequence derives from a woman between 40 and 55 years old with Graves' ophthalmopathy. V and J are TRBV19 and TRBJ1-3; D uncertain. Sample: blood. As DNA, the CDR3 is TGTGCCAGTAGTATAGAAGGACCTGGAAACACCATATATTTT. Translating it yields CASSIEGPGNTIYF.